The source of this T cell receptor beta chain is a study of read filtering for tumor transcriptome and immune sequencing. About the study: Roughly 8 patients were R-ISS I, approximately 15 were R-ISS II, 6 or 7 were R-ISS III.

This clonotype was seen many times. Molecular barcoded adaptors covering alpha/delta and beta/gamma chains were used on roughly 400 ng RNA. TCRdb reanalysed the reads using MiXCR and keeps one entry per CDR3 protein. In the table there are roughly 130,000 distinct CDR3 sequences, under 15% of which are singletons. Between the trimmed V and J ends, which lost 4 bases and 5 bases, there was a span of 17 bases. Germline V gene sequence: CDR1 SGHTA, CDR2 FQGTGA. The CDR3 runs 15 residues. Source material: a population of CD138-negative cells sorted from bone marrow. The sequence derives from a donor older than 35 with multiple myeloma. The rearrangement joins TRBV7-3 to TRBJ2-5; a weak D match, TRBD1 (7 bases). The CDR3 loop is CASSSTGSGGETQYF. The CDR3 DNA follows: TGTGCCAGCAGCTCGACAGGGAGTGGAGGGGAGACCCAGTACTTC.